A single sample is the source of the 17 T cell receptor beta chains below, sequenced in a study of metastatic and nonmetastatic thyroid tumors. TCRdb redid the clone calls on the PCR reads using MiXCR. Here the sample spans tens of thousands of clones, less than 25% being singletons. Among the patients, none had received any treatment before thyroid surgery. The sample taken for sequencing was blood. These receptors came from a female donor with papillary thyroid cancer or a benign thyroid nodule (not recorded which). Some clones in this sample may be carry-over from other donors' samples.

The chain is built from TRBV7-2 and TRBJ2-7; 10 bases fit TRBD2. CDR1 SGHTA and CDR2 FQGNSA come from the germline V gene. The V segment lost 3 bases and the J segment 3 bases; nucleotides outside the gene matches: 5. This CDR3 is built from 15 residues. CDR3 in DNA: TGTGCCAGCAGCTTGTGGACTAGCGGTAACTACGAGCAGTACTTC. It codes for CASSLWTSGNYEQYF. The full variable domain, completed using reference TRBV7-2 and TRBJ2-7, is GAGVSQSPSNKVTEKGKDVELRCDPISGHTALYWYRQSLGQGLEFLIYFQGNSAPDKSGLPSDRFSAERTGGSVSTLTIQRTQQEDSAVYLCASSLWTSGNYEQYFGPGTRLTVT.

With respect to this clone: At one of its ends the junction is not consistent with the germline gene, which may arise from a read error. The chain combines TRBV19 with TRBJ1-4, with 7 positions matching TRBD1. The CDR3 is 13 residues long. Germline V gene lookup returns CDR1 LNHDA and CDR2 SQIVND (reference sequence). The CDR3 sequence: CASRWQGDEKMCF. The CDR3 DNA follows: TGTGCCAGTAGGTGGCAGGGGGATGAAAAAATGTGTTTT.

This clone has only one observation. Germline is not matched at one junction end, which may reflect a read error. The chain couples TRBV10-3 to TRBJ2-5; no definite D call. The CDR3 totals 13 residues. Germline CDR1 reads ENHRY; CDR2 reads SYGVKD. CDR3 residues: CAIRGGNPESQYF. Here the CDR3 DNA reads TGTGCCATCAGAGGCGGCAACCCAGAGAGCCAGTACTTC.

This clone rates as medium-sized (0.01 to 0.1%). The chain employs TRBV6-6 and TRBJ2-3; D is undetermined. There are 15 residues in the CDR3. Trimming left V 2 bases short and J 4 bases short, with 13 bases between. Germline loops: CDR1 MNHNY, CDR2 SVGAGI (reference sequence). DNA of the CDR3: TGTGCCAGCAGTTACGCCTCGGGCCAGTCAGATACGCAGTATTTT. Translation: CASSYASGQSDTQYF.

This clone occurred many times. The V and J genes are TRBV19 and TRBJ2-2, with a possible D match to TRBD1 (5 bases). V was clipped by 6 bases and J by 2 bases, with 10 bases between them. Germline V gene lookup returns CDR1 LNHDA and CDR2 SQIVND (reference sequence). The CDR3 spans 14 residues. The CDR3 nucleotides are TGTGCCAGTAGGGAAGGGGTCAACACCGGGGAGCTGTTTTTT. This encodes CASREGVNTGELFF.

This clone is labeled medium-sized (0.01 to 0.1%). V gene TRBV6-1 combines with J gene TRBJ2-7; TRBD2 is a possible D gene (6 bases). Trimming shortened V by 3 bases and J by 0 bases, and 21 bases separated the two germline ends. Germline V gene sequence: CDR1 MNHNS, CDR2 SASEGT. The CDR3 runs to 18 residues. The DNA for the CDR3 is TGTGCCAGCAGTGACCACCCCTTTCGTACGGGGGACTCCTACGAGCAGTACTTC. It yields the protein CASSDHPFRTGDSYEQYF.

This clone is medium-sized (0.01 to 0.1%) within its sample. The chain uses TRBV2 and TRBJ1-6, with D tentatively TRBD1 (6 bases). The CDR3 covers 13 residues. CDR1 is SNHLY and CDR2 is FYNNEI in the germline V gene. V lost 3 bases, J lost 10 bases, and 10 bases lay in between. The CDR3 nucleotides are TGTGCCAGCAGTGATAACAGGGAGTCACCCCTCCACTTT. Its translation: CASSDNRESPLHF.

The J gene is TRBJ2-5, the V gene TRBV6-1; tentatively, D is TRBD2 (6 bases). The CDR3 sequence is 14 residues long. Trimming stripped 2 bases from V and 5 bases from J, with 12 bases between. Germline CDR1 reads MNHNS; CDR2 reads SASEGT. CDR3 protein: CASSEWTMRETQYF. Here the CDR3 DNA reads TGTGCCAGCAGTGAATGGACTATGCGGGAGACCCAGTACTTC.

This clone occurred a few times. The chain recombines TRBV6-1 with TRBJ2-3; 7 bases line up with TRBD2. Trimming at V came to 8 bases and at J to 5 bases, leaving 13 bases not matched to a gene. The germline CDR1 and CDR2 sequences are MNHNS and SASEGT. This CDR3 is built from 15 residues. DNA for the CDR3: TGTGCCAGCCTAGCGGTTGGTCAAGAGGTAGATACGCAGTATTTT. This sequence encodes CASLAVGQEVDTQYF.

By share, this clone ranks as medium-sized. This rearrangement joins TRBV28 to TRBJ2-1, with TRBD2 matching over 13 bases. V trimming: 3 bases; J trimming: 0 bases; junction bases outside the gene matches: 5. The CDR3 contains 18 residues. Germline V lookup: CDR1 MDHEN, CDR2 SYDVKM. The CDR3 DNA follows: TGTGCCAGCAGTTTCGGACTAGCGGGAGAATCCTCCTACAATGAGCAGTTCTTC. Its protein is CASSFGLAGESSYNEQFF.

This clone was counted at least ten times. The chain is built from TRBV5-1 and TRBJ2-7; no clear D gene. From germline, CDR1 is SGHRS and CDR2 YFSETQ. The CDR3 runs to 12 residues. V lost 0 bases to trimming and J lost 7 bases, with 8 bases between them. The CDR3 sequence: CASSLAFGEQYF. For the CDR3, the DNA is TGCGCCAGCAGCTTGGCTTTCGGGGAGCAGTACTTC.

This sequence joins TRBV5-4 and TRBJ1-3; D is possibly TRBD1 (5 bases). The germline CDR1 and CDR2 sequences are SGHNT and YYREEE (reference sequence). V was pared by 3 bases and J by 2 bases, with 12 bases between. There are 15 residues in the CDR3. CDR3 protein: CASSSSLGAGNTIYF. The CDR3 DNA is TGTGCCAGCAGCTCGAGCTTGGGGGCTGGAAACACCATATATTTT.

This clone appeared a single time. The missing conserved phenylalanine or tryptophan at the end of this CDR3 makes a read error likely. The chain couples TRBV30 to TRBJ2-7; TRBD1 agrees at 9 bases. The J segment lost 2 bases and the V segment lost 5 bases, leaving 4 bases of the junction unmatched. The germline V gene has CDR1 GTSNPN and CDR2 SVGIG (reference sequence). The CDR3 runs to 13 residues. The CDR3 is CAWARTGAYEQYP. The CDR3 DNA reads TGTGCCTGGGCCAGGACAGGGGCCTACGAGCAGTACCCC.

This clone was seen many times. The chain employs TRBV5-6 and TRBJ1-5, with D perhaps TRBD1 (6 bases). Germline V lookup: CDR1 SGHDT, CDR2 YYEEEE. V lost 3 bases and J 16 bases, leaving 17 bases between the germline ends. The CDR3 runs 12 residues. The CDR3 DNA reads as TGTGCCAGCAGCTCGGGGGGCAGGTTCCAACATTTT. Amino acid sequence: CASSSGGRFQHF.

This clone was detected ten times or more. This chain uses TRBV5-6 with TRBJ2-7; TRBD1 aligns across 12 bases. The V and J ends lost 4 bases and 7 bases, in that order; junction bases with no gene match: 6. The germline CDR1 and CDR2 sequences are SGHDT and YYEEEE. CDR3 size: 14 residues. The chain's CDR3 is CASSQGQGAREQYF. The CDR3 bases are TGTGCCAGCAGCCAGGGACAGGGGGCGCGTGAGCAGTACTTC.

This clone was seen repeatedly, ten times or more. The CDR3 is CASSPEGIASPLHF. The CDR3 region has the DNA TGTGCCAGCAGCCCTGAGGGTATCGCCTCACCCCTCCACTTT. The chain joins TRBV5-4 to TRBJ1-6; D is ambiguous. CDR1 and CDR2 (germline): SGHNT, YYREEE (reference sequence). The CDR3 consists of 14 residues. V was pared by 4 bases and J by 10 bases, with 15 bases between.

The chain combines TRBV5-1 with TRBJ1-2; 8 bases match TRBD1. J was trimmed by 8 bases and V by 1 base; bases with no gene match: 7. Germline CDR1 and CDR2: SGHRS and YFSETQ. CDR3 length equals 14 residues. The CDR3 region is CASSLNQGAQGYTF. CDR3 coding DNA: TGCGCCAGCAGCTTGAACCAGGGGGCGCAAGGCTACACCTTC.